The present TCR beta chain was sequenced within a study of Ad26.COV2.S vaccination and SARS-CoV-2 variants. Study overall: A COV1001 Ad26.COV2.S trial-arm participant provided the sample.

CDR1 and CDR2 (germline): WNHNN, SYGVQD (reference sequence). The CDR3 runs to 14 residues. The ends were cut back, 2 bases at V and 3 bases at J, with 8 bases in the middle. The study, taken as a whole, reports: Vaccinated individuals (as opposed to placebo recipients) had higher spike-specific TCR breadth.

This table comes from immunoSEQ multiplex PCR, and its TCRdb copy is limited to in-frame clones, with some not included. The sample lists 350,000 to 450,000 clones, about 88% occurring once. As for this clone: No antigen is known for it.

Treatment indicated: 19 received Ad26.COV2.S at low or high dose, single or two shots; 5 received placebo; per-sample allocation not given. Samples were taken on day 63 after the first vaccine or placebo injection. Wuhan-strain spike was delivered by a replication-incompetent Ad26 vector. This sample comprised peripheral blood, obtained in a trial of Ad26.COV2.S vaccine versus placebo. V and J are TRBV10-1 and TRBJ2-1, with D hard to call. The clonotype was recovered from a person aged 18-65 years who received the Ad26.COV2.S COVID-19 vaccine or a placebo. Written as DNA, the CDR3 is TGCGCCAGCAGTGAGAAGAGTAGCTACAATGAGCAGTTCTTC. It is translated as CASSEKSSYNEQFF.